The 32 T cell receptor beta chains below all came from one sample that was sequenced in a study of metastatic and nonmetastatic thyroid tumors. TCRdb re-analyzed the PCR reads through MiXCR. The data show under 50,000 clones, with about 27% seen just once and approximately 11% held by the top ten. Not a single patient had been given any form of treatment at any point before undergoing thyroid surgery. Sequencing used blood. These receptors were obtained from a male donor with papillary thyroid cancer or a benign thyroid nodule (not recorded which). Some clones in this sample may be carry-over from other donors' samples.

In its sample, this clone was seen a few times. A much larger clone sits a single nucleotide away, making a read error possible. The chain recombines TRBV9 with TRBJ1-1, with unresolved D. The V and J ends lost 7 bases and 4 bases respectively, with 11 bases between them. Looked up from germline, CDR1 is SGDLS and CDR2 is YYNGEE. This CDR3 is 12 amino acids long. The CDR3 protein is CASGHGSTEAFF. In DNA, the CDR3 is TGTGCCAGCGGCCATGGGAGCACTGAAGCTTTCTTT.

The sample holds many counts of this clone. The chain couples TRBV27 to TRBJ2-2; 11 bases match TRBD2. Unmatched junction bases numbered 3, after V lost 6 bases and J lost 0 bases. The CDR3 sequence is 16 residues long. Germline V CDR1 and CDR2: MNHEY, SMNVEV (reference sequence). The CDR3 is CASRTGLAANTGELFF. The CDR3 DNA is TGTGCCAGCAGGACGGGACTAGCGGCGAACACCGGGGAGCTGTTTTTT.

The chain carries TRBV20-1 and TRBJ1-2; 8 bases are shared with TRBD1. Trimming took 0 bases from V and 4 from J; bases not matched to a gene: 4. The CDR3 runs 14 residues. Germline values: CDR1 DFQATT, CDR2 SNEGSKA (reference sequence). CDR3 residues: CSAREQGEIYGYTF. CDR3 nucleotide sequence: TGCAGTGCTAGAGAACAGGGGGAGATCTATGGCTACACCTTC.

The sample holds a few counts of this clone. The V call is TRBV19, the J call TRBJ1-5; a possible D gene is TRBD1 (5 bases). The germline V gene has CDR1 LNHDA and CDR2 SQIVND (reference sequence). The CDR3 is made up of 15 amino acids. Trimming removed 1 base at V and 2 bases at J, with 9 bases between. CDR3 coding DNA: TGTGCCAGTAGTATAGCCCCGACAGGCAATCAGCCCCAGCATTTT. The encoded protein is CASSIAPTGNQPQHF. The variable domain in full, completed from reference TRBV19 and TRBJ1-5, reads DGGITQSPKYLFRKEGQNVTLSCEQNLNHDAMYWYRQDPGQGLRLIYYSQIVNDFQKGDIAEGYSVSREKKESFPLTVTSAQKNPTAFYLCASSIAPTGNQPQHFGDGTRLSIL.

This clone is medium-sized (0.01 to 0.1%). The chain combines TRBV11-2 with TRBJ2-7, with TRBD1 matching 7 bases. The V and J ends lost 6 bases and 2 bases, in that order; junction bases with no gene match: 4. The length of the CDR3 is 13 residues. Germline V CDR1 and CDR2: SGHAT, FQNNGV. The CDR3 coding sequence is TGTGCCAGCAGGGATACAGGGGCCTACGAGCAGTACTTC. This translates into CASRDTGAYEQYF.

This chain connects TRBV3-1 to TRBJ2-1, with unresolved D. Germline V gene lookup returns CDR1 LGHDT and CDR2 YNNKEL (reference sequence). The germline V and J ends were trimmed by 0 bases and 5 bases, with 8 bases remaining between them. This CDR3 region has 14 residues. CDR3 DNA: TGTGCCAGCAGCCAAGAGTTCTCTGACAATGAGCAGTTCTTC. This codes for CASSQEFSDNEQFF.

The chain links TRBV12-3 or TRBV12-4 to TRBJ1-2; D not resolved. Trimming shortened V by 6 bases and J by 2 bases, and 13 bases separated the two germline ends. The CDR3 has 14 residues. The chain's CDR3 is CASSPYTVNYGYTF. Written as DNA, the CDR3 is TGTGCCAGCAGCCCCTACACAGTAAACTATGGCTACACCTTC.

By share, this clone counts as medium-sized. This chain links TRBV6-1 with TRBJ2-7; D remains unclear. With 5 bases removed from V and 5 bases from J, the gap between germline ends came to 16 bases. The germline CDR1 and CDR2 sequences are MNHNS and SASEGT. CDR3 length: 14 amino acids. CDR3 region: CASSPSGPRDEQYF. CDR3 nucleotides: TGTGCCAGCAGTCCCTCCGGGCCCAGAGACGAGCAGTACTTC.

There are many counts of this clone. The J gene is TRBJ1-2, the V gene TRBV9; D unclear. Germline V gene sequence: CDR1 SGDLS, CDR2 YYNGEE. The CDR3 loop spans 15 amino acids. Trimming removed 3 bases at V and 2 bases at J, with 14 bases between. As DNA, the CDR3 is TGTGCCAGCAGCGCCGCTCAAGGACTCAACTATGGCTACACCTTC. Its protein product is CASSAAQGLNYGYTF.

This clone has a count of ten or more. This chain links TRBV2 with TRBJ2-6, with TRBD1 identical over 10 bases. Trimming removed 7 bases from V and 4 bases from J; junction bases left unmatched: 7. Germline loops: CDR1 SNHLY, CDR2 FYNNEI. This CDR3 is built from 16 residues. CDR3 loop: CASTADRGLGANVLTF. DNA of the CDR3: TGTGCCAGCACCGCCGACAGGGGGCTAGGGGCCAACGTCCTGACTTTC.

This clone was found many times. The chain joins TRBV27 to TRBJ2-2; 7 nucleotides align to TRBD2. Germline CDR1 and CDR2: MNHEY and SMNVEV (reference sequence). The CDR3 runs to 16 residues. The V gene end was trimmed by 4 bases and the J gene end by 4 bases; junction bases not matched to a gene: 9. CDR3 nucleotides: TGTGCCAGCAGTTCTCGGGCGGGAGAGTCCACCGGGGAGCTGTTTTTT. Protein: CASSSRAGESTGELFF.

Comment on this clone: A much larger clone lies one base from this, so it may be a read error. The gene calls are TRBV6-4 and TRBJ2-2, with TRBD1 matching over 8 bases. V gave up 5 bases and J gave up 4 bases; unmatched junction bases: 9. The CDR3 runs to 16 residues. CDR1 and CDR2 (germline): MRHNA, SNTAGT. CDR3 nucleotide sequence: TGTGCCAGCAGTAAAGACAGGGGAAGTATCACCGGGGAGCTGTTTTTT. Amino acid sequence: CASSKDRGSITGELFF.

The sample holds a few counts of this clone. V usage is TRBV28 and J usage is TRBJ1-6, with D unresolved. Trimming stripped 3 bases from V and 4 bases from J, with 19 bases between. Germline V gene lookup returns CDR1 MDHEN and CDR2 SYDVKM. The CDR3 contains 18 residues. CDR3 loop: CASSLSSEGWPYNSPLHF. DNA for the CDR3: TGTGCCAGCAGTTTGTCTTCGGAGGGTTGGCCGTATAATTCACCCCTCCACTTT.

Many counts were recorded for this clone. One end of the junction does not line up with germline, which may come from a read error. CDR3 loop: CASSTGTANTEASF. CDR3 in DNA: TGCGCCAGCAGCACGGGGACAGCGAACACTGAAGCTTCCTTT. The rearrangement links TRBV5-1 to TRBJ1-1; the match to TRBD1 covers 7 bases. The CDR3 loop spans 14 amino acids. The V gene's germline CDR1 is SGHRS and CDR2 YFSETQ. The full variable domain, completed using reference TRBV5-1 and TRBJ1-1, is KAGVTQTPRYLIKTRGQQVTLSCSPISGHRSVSWYQQTPGQGLQFLFEYFSETQRNKGNFPGRFSGRQFSNSRSEMNVSTLELGDSALYLCASSTGTANTEASFGQGTRLTVV.

The CDR3 is CASRRDGGTGELFF. In nucleotides, the CDR3 is TGTGCCAGCCGAAGGGACGGCGGCACCGGGGAGCTGTTTTTT. This chain uses TRBV6-1 with TRBJ2-2; perhaps D is TRBD1 or TRBD2 (5 bases each). V lost 8 bases to trimming and J lost 4 bases, with 14 bases between them. The CDR3 covers 14 residues. CDR1 and CDR2 from the germline V gene are MNHNS and SASEGT.

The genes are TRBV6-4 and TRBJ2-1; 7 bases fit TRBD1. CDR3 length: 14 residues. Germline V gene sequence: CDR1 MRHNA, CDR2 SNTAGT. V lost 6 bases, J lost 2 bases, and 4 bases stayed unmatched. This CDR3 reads CASRIDRAYNEQFF. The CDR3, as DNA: TGTGCCAGCAGGATCGACAGGGCCTACAATGAGCAGTTCTTC.

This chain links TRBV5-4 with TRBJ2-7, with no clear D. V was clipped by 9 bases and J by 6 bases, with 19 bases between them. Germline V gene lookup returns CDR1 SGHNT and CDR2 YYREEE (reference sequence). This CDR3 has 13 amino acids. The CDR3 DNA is TGTGCCATCATCTTGGATTTGGTATCCGAGCAGTACTTC. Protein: CAIILDLVSEQYF.

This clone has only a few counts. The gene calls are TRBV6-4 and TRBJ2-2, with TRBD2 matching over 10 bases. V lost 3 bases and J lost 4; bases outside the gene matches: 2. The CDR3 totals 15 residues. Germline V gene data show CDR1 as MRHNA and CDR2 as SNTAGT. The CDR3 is CASSESGGATGELFF. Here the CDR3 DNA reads TGTGCCAGCAGTGAGAGCGGGGGGGCCACCGGGGAGCTGTTTTTT.

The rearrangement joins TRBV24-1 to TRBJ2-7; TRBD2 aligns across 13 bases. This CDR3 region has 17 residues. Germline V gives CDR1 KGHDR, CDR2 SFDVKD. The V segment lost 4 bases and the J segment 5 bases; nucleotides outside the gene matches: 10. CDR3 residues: CATSDARTSGSINEQYF. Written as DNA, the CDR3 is TGTGCCACCAGTGACGCCCGGACTAGCGGGAGTATAAACGAGCAGTACTTC.

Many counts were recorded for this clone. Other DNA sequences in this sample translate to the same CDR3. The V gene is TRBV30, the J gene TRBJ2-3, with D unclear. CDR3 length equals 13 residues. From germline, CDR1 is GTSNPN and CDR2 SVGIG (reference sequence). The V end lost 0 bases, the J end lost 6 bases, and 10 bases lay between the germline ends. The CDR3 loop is CAWSVQPGDTQYF. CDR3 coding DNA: TGTGCCTGGAGTGTACAGCCCGGGGATACGCAGTATTTT.

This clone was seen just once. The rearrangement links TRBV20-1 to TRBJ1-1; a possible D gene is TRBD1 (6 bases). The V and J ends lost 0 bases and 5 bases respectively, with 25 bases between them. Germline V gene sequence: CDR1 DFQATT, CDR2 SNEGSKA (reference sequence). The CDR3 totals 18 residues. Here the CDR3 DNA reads TGCAGTGCTAGAGAAGAGGGCCGTCTTGGGGGCAGCGGGACTGAAGCTTTCTTT. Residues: CSAREEGRLGGSGTEAFF.

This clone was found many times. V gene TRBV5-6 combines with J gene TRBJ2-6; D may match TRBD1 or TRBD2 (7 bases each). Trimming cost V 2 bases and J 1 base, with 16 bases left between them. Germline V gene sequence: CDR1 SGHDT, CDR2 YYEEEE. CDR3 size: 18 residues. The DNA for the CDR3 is TGTGCCAGCAGCTTTCCGCAGGGGGGGTGGTCTGGGGCCAACGTCCTGACTTTC. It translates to CASSFPQGGWSGANVLTF.

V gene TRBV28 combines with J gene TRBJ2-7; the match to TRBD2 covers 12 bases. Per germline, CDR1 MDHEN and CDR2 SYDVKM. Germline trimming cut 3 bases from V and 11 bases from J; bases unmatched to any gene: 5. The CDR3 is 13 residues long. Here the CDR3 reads CASSFGTSGSKYF. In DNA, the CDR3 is TGTGCCAGCAGTTTTGGGACTAGCGGGTCTAAGTACTTC.

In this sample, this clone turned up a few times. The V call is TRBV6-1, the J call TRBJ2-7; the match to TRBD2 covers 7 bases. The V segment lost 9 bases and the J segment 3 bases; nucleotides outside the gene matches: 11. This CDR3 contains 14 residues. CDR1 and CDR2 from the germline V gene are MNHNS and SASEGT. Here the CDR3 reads CASTALSGIYEQYF. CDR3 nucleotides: TGTGCCAGTACGGCCCTCAGCGGGATCTACGAGCAGTACTTC.

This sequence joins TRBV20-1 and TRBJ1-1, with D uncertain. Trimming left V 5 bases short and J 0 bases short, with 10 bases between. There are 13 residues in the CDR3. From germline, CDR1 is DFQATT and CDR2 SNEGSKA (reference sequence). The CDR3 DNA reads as TGCAGTGCTCCTGGCCCCGTGAACACTGAAGCTTTCTTT. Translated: CSAPGPVNTEAFF.

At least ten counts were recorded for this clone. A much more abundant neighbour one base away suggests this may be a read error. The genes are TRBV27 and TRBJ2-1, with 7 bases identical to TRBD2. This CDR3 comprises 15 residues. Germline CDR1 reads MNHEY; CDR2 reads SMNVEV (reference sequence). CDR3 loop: CACSLSASGYNEQFF. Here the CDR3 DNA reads TGTGCCTGCAGTTTATCCGCTAGCGGATACAATGAGCAGTTCTTC.

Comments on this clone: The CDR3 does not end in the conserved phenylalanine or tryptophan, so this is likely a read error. The CDR3 DNA reads as TGTGCAAGCAGGGAGACAGGGGGCTCCGGGGAGCTGTTTCTT. It translates to CASRETGGSGELFL. V and J are TRBV6-1 and TRBJ2-2; the match to TRBD1 covers 10 bases. The CDR3 extends over 14 amino acids. The germline gives CDR1 MNHNS, CDR2 SASEGT.

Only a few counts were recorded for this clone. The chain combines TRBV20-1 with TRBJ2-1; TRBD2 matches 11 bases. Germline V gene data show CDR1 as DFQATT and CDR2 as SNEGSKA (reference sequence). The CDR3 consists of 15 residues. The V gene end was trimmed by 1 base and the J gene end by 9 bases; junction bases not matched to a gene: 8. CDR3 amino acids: CSARGLAGGVTEQFF. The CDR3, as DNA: TGCAGTGCTAGAGGCCTAGCGGGAGGAGTCACTGAGCAGTTCTTC.

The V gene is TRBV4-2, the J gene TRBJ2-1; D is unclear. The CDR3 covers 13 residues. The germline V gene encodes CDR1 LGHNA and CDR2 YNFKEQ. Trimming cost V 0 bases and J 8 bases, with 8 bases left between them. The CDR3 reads CASSQDLADEQFF. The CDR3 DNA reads TGTGCCAGCAGCCAAGATCTTGCCGATGAGCAGTTCTTC.

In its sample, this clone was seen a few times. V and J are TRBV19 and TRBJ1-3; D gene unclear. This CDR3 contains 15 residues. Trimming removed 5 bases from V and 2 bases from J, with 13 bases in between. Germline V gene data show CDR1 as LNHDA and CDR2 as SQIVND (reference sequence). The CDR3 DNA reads TGTGCCAGTAGTCCCCAGAACGGGGCTGGAAACACCATATATTTT. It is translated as CASSPQNGAGNTIYF.

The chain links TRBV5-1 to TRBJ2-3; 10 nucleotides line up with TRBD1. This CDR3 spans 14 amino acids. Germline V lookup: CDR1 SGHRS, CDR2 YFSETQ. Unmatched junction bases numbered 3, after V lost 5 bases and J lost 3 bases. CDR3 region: CASRGQGFTDTQYF. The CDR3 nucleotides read TGCGCCAGCAGGGGACAGGGGTTTACAGATACGCAGTATTTT.

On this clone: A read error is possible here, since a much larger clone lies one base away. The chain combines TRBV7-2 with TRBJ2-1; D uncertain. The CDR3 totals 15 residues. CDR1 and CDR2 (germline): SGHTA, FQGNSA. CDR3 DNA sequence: TGTGCCAGCAGCTTAGAACGAGGTGCCTACAATGAGCAGCTCTTC. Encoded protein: CASSLERGAYNEQLF. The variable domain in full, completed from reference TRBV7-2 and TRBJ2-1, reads GAGVSQSPSNKVTEKGKDVELRCDPISGHTALYWYRQSLGQGLEFLIYFQGNSAPDKSGLPSDRFSAERTGGSVSTLTIQRTQQEDSAVYLCASSLERGAYNEQLFGPGTRLTVL.